Sample share makes the clone carrying this T cell receptor beta chain medium-sized. The antigen is not known. These data originate in a study of T and B cells in COVID-19 patients. In the study overall: Peripheral blood came from COVID-19 patients with active infection or after recovery. Most recovered patients had mild to moderate COVID-19 treated as outpatients. Active-infection patients were older, median 67 years, than recovered patients, median around 30 years.

Multiplex PCR with BIOMED2 TRB-A/B primer pools amplified TRB rearrangements. Each CDR3 protein gets one entry after TCRdb re-called the multiplex PCR reads with MiXCR. The sample has 6,000 to 9,000 distinct CDR3 sequences; 26% are singletons. Blood genomic DNA input for TRB amplification was about 240-550 ng. Germline V gene sequence: CDR1 KGHSH, CDR2 LQKENI. Trimming pared 3 bases from V and 0 bases from J, leaving 13 bases between. The CDR3 spans 16 residues. Broader study findings: Few blood samples existed from mildly ill patients during symptoms or early in severe cases.

The specimen was blood. This rearrangement joins TRBV18 to TRBJ2-3; D is unresolved. This clonotype was sampled from a human donor with active COVID-19. The DNA for the CDR3 is TGTGCCAGCTCACCCCTAGGGTCCTATAGCACAGATACGCAGTATTTT. This translates into CASSPLGSYSTDTQYF.